This TCR beta chain was captured in a study of blood T cell repertoires in COVID-19. The CDR3 sequence is 15 residues long. Profiled with immunoSEQ multiplex PCR; TCRdb holds only in-frame clones, not every one. The sample has 150,000 to 190,000 clones, 75% to 90% seen once. The clonotype originates from a woman in her forties with acute or convalescent COVID-19. The chain recombines TRBV21-1 with TRBJ1-2; the table gives TRBD1 as D, unverified against the DNA. TRBV21-1 counts as a pseudogene. The sequencing input was peripheral blood. The CDR3 sequence is CASSKSTGGDYGYTF. The CDR3 DNA reads as TGTGCCAGCAGCAAATCTACAGGGGGCGACTATGGCTACACCTTC.